This T cell receptor (beta chain) was recorded in a study of PD-1 blockade in classical Hodgkin lymphoma. Some clones are missing from TCRdb's copy, which holds only in-frame ones; the method was immunoSEQ multiplex PCR. The sample carries about 16,000 clones, 80% to 90% recorded once. The germline gives CDR1 SGHRS, CDR2 YFSETQ. V lost 4 bases, J lost 5 bases, and 9 bases lay in between. The CDR3 is 12 amino acids. Time point reported: cycle 4 day 1 (C4D1), after six to seven weeks of nivolumab. Brentuximab vedotin exposure varied, and every patient relapsed after autologous stem cell transplantation. Best responses included complete response and partial response; otherwise, the best response was progressive disease.

This specimen was peripheral blood mononuclear cells (PBMCs), taken before the fourth cycle of nivolumab. V and J are TRBV5-1 and TRBJ1-2; D might be TRBD1 (5 bases). This receptor was taken from a human donor with classical Hodgkin lymphoma. CDR3 in DNA: TGCGCCAGCAGCACAACAGGTTATGGCTACACCTTC. Protein: CASSTTGYGYTF.